Presented here are 7 T cell receptor beta chains from one specimen sequenced in a study of T cells expressing NK-cell markers (TCRdb year 2020). The receptor library was made with 5' RACE. Sequenced using an Illumina HiSeq 2000. The reads, reprocessed by TCRdb, yield one row per CDR3 protein sequence and no DNA. The sample table includes about 460,000 distinct CDR3 sequences. The ten largest clones represent 1.4% of the sample. The sample was blood T cells: a sorted CD56 or NKG2C T cell subset, CD4+ or CD8+ T cells, or bulk PBMC T cells (not recorded which). The receptors stem from a woman aged 45 to 65 in good health. Donor details come from another sample of the same person, matched by shared clones.

The chain is built from TRBV12-3 or TRBV12-4 and TRBJ1-5. This CDR3 contains 14 residues. This CDR3 is CASSLYSTHQPQHF.

The rearrangement links TRBV5-1 to TRBJ2-2; checking the TCRdb D call of TRBD2 is not possible without DNA. This CDR3 spans 15 amino acids. In germline, CDR1 is SGHRS, CDR2 YFSETQ. This CDR3 reads CASSELADNTGELFF. Drawing the rest from reference TRBV5-1 and TRBJ2-2, the complete variable domain is KAGVTQTPRYLIKTRGQQVTLSCSPISGHRSVSWYQQTPGQGLQFLFEYFSETQRNKGNFPGRFSGRQFSNSRSEMNVSTLELGDSALYLCASSELADNTGELFFGEGSRLTVL.

The chain combines TRBV5-6 with TRBJ2-3. Germline assignment: CDR1 SGHDT and CDR2 YYEEEE. The CDR3 is 16 amino acids. CDR3 protein: CASSQRSTAGTDTQYF.

This rearrangement joins TRBV11-2 to TRBJ1-1; TCRdb's assignment of TRBD1 cannot be checked, as there is no DNA. This CDR3 region has 13 residues. Germline V gene lookup returns CDR1 SGHAT and CDR2 FQNNGV. CDR3 region: CATGGGLNTEAFF.

This rearrangement joins TRBV12-3 or TRBV12-4 to TRBJ1-1. CDR3 size: 16 residues. This CDR3 is CASSLVEWSGNTEAFF.

The V call is TRBV7-9, the J call TRBJ2-4; TCRdb's D call of TRBD1 is untestable without DNA. The CDR3 runs to 13 residues. Germline CDR1 SEHNR, CDR2 FQNEAQ (reference sequence). The CDR3 reads CASSQDSTNIQYF.

The chain links TRBV7-2 to TRBJ2-1; absent DNA, TCRdb's TRBD2 call cannot be checked. Germline CDR1 and CDR2: SGHTA and FQGNSA. The CDR3 has 14 residues. The CDR3 reads CASSWGTFNNEQFF.